The next 19 T cell receptor beta chains were all read from a single sample in a study of CD8+ T cells in alopecia areata (dated by TCRdb to 2016 to 2019). Libraries were made using the immunoSEQ multiplex PCR assay. RNA was extracted from all samples and reverse transcribed into cDNA as template for TCR sequencing. The source is immuneACCESS, and TCRdb retained only in-frame sequences with V and J called. Part of the clones is not carried over; for the studies checked, unresolved V genes explain less than half of this, and the remainder is unexplained. The sample features around 100,000 clones, and none is a singleton. Jointly, the top ten make up 15% to 20% of the sample. Sequencing was carried out using lesional skin. These receptors were obtained from a C3H/HeJ mouse with alopecia areata. Mice of this strain carry the MHC haplotype H2-k.

This clone appeared a few times. Gene names and germline refer to mouse. The sequenced fragment ends 4 residues before the CDR3 boundary, so the rest is inferred from the germline J gene. The chain uses TRBV31 and TRBJ2-5; TRBD2 is a possible D gene (5 bases). The length of the CDR3 is 13 residues. In germline, CDR1 is GKSSPN, CDR2 SITVG. The CDR3 protein is CAWSLVGRDTQYF. The CDR3 bases that were read are TGTGCCTGGAGTCTAGTGGGGAGGGAC.

This clone was seen more than once but under ten times. Gene names and germline refer to mouse. Sequencing ends 4 residues short of the CDR3 end; the germline J gene provides the rest. V and J are TRBV13-3 and TRBJ2-5, with TRBD1 matching 10 bases. J gave up 1 base and V 5 bases, and 4 bases lay outside the gene matches. The CDR3 has 15 residues. In germline, CDR1 is NNHDY, CDR2 SYVADS. The CDR3 sequence: CASSSGTGDQDTQYF. Incomplete CDR3 DNA: TGTGCCAGCAGCTCCGGGACAGGGGACCAAGAC.

This clone was counted at least ten times. The genes and germline here are from mouse. The read terminates 4 residues ahead of where the CDR3 ends, so the germline J gene completes it. The V gene is TRBV13-3, the J gene TRBJ2-1, with TRBD2 identical over 8 bases. The CDR3 contains 13 residues. Germline loops: CDR1 NNHDY, CDR2 SYVADS. The DNA read from the CDR3 is TGTGCCAGCAGGGGGGGGCGCGGAGCT. This sequence encodes CASRGGRGA. The full CDR3 is CASRGGRGAEQFF.

With respect to this clone: The germline and genes are mouse ones. The sequence runs out 4 residues before the end of the CDR3; the remainder is reconstructed from the germline J gene. The chain uses TRBV13-3 and TRBJ1-2; D call uncertain. In germline, CDR1 is NNHDY, CDR2 SYVADS. Trimming removed 5 bases at V and 1 base at J, with 9 bases between. The CDR3 is made up of 13 amino acids. Incomplete CDR3 DNA: TGTGCCAGCAGCCCCCACAGAAACTCC. Encoded protein: CASSPHRNS. The entire CDR3 reads CASSPHRNSDYTF.

To note about this clone: Germline and genes: mouse. Sequencing ends 4 residues short of the CDR3 end; the germline J gene provides the rest. The chain has TRBV13-1 and TRBJ2-1; D is undetermined. This CDR3 has 15 amino acids. The V and J ends lost 0 bases and 0 bases respectively, with 7 bases between them. Looked up from germline, CDR1 is NSHNY and CDR2 is SYGAGN. CDR3 sequence reads: CASSDGHFNYAEQFF. The sequenced part of the CDR3 DNA is TGTGCCAGCAGTGATGGACACTTTAACTATGCT.

This clone was detected a few times. Mouse germline and gene names are used. The CDR3 end is not reached by the read, which stops 4 residues before it; the germline J gene fills it in. The rearrangement uses TRBV13-3 and TRBJ2-2; 8 positions agree with TRBD1. This CDR3 region has 14 residues. After removal of 9 bases from V and 4 bases from J, the junction contained 8 bases not matched to a gene. Germline loops: CDR1 NNHDY, CDR2 SYVADS. CDR3 in amino acids: CATRQGLGTGQLYF. The CDR3 DNA, read in part, is TGTGCCACCAGACAGGGGTTGGGCACCGGG.

A word on this clone: These gene names are mouse names. Partial CDR3 DNA: TGCACCTGCAGCGACCGGGACTGGGGGGGGGACTATGCT. As protein: CTCSDRDWGGDYA. The entire CDR3 protein reads CTCSDRDWGGDYAEQFF. The rearrangement uses TRBV1 and TRBJ2-1; 13 bases fit TRBD2. The read halts 4 residues ahead of the CDR3 end, with the missing end drawn from the germline J gene. This CDR3 is 17 amino acids long. CDR1 is NSQYPW, CDR2 LRSPGD, per germline (reference sequence). After removal of 6 bases from V and 2 bases from J, the junction contained 7 bases not matched to a gene.

With regard to this clone: The gene symbols are mouse symbols. The read ends 4 residues early relative to the CDR3; the germline J gene fills the gap. The J gene is TRBJ1-1, the V gene TRBV1; weak D call: TRBD1 (6 bases). Germline CDR1 is NSQYPW and CDR2 is LRSPGD (reference sequence). The CDR3 spans 13 residues. The covered CDR3 bases are TGCACCTGCAGTGCAGTGCAGGGGCCA. Translation: CTCSAVQGP. The whole CDR3 reads CTCSAVQGPEVFF.

This clone has only a few counts. Mouse germline and gene names are used. The sequenced fragment ends 4 residues before the CDR3 boundary, so the rest is inferred from the germline J gene. This chain uses TRBV13-3 with TRBJ2-4; D gene unclear. Germline CDR1 is NNHDY and CDR2 is SYVADS. The CDR3 sequence is 12 residues long. CDR3: CASSGLLNTLYF. Incomplete CDR3 DNA: TGTGCCAGCAGTGGACTACTAAAC.

This clone was seen at least ten times. All gene names here are mouse names. The read halts 4 residues ahead of the CDR3 end, with the missing end drawn from the germline J gene. The chain employs TRBV13-3 and TRBJ1-2; D gene unclear. V was pared by 1 base and J by 2 bases, with 9 bases between. This CDR3 is 14 amino acids long. CDR1 and CDR2 from the germline V gene are NNHDY and SYVADS. The CDR3 sequence is CASSDRARNSDYTF. The covered CDR3 bases are TGTGCCAGCAGTGATCGCGCGAGGAACTCC.

With regard to this clone: Mouse names are used for the genes. The read ends 4 residues before the CDR3 terminus; that terminus is restored from the germline J gene. The rearrangement joins TRBV19 to TRBJ2-3, with 10 positions matching TRBD2. The CDR3 has 16 amino acids. The germline gives CDR1 FNHDT, CDR2 SITEND (reference sequence). The V and J ends lost 4 bases and 1 base, in that order; junction bases with no gene match: 6. The covered CDR3 bases are TGTGCCAGCAGTCTATCCGGGACTGGGGGTGCAGAA. This translates into CASSLSGTGGAE. The entire CDR3 sequence reads CASSLSGTGGAETLYF.

A note on this clone: Genes here carry mouse names. The CDR3 end is not reached by the read, which stops 4 residues before it; the germline J gene fills it in. The chain uses TRBV13-3 and TRBJ1-4; 9 positions match TRBD1. CDR3 length equals 16 residues. With 5 bases clipped from V and 0 bases from J, the junction kept 5 bases outside the gene matches. The germline V gene has CDR1 NNHDY and CDR2 SYVADS. This CDR3 reads CASSLGQGFSNERLFF. The CDR3 bases that were read are TGTGCCAGCAGCCTGGGACAGGGATTTTCCAACGAA.

A note on this clone: Mouse gene names apply. The CDR3 is cut off 4 residues early in the read; its end comes from the germline J gene. The rearrangement uses TRBV19 and TRBJ2-7, with 7 bases that match TRBD2. Germline CDR1 and CDR2: FNHDT and SITEND (reference sequence). J lost 0 bases, V lost 0 bases, and 6 bases had no gene match. The CDR3 loop spans 16 amino acids. The CDR3 DNA, read in part, is TGTGCCAGCAGTATAGAAACTGGGGCTAGCTCCTAT. Translating gives CASSIETGASSY. The full CDR3 is CASSIETGASSYEQYF.

This clone was detected only a few times. Any gene name here is a mouse gene name. Read data end 4 residues before the CDR3 end; the end is taken from the germline J gene. The V call is TRBV19, the J call TRBJ2-3; 10 positions agree with TRBD2. The junction had 7 bases not matched to a gene; V was cut back by 1 base and J by 2 bases. CDR1 is FNHDT and CDR2 is SITEND in the germline V gene (reference sequence). The CDR3 is 17 residues long. This CDR3 is CASSILGLGGLAETLYF. CDR3 DNA, as far as it was read: TGTGCCAGCAGTATACTAGGGCTGGGGGGGCTTGCAGAA.

This clone was counted a few times. Any gene name here is a mouse gene name. CDR3 loop: CASSAPGTNYNYAEQFF. The sequenced part of the CDR3 DNA is TGTGCCAGCAGTGCCCCCGGGACAAATTATAACTATGCT. The chain links TRBV13-3 to TRBJ2-1, with TRBD1 as a possible D gene (6 bases). The CDR3 end lies 4 residues beyond the end of the read and is filled in from the germline J gene. The germline CDR1 and CDR2 sequences are NNHDY and SYVADS. This CDR3 is 17 amino acids long. V was shortened by 3 bases and J by 0 bases, with 16 bases between the two germline ends.

A few counts support this clone. Gene names refer to mouse genes. The sequenced CDR3 bases are TGCACCTGCAGTGCGGGACAGGGGGCCCTCAACGAA. Encoded protein: CTCSAGQGALNE. The full-length CDR3 reads as CTCSAGQGALNERLFF. V is TRBV1 and J is TRBJ1-4, with TRBD1 matching 12 bases. The read is 4 residues too short to cover the CDR3 end, so that end is filled in from the germline J gene. The J segment lost 4 bases and the V segment lost 3 bases, leaving 3 bases of the junction unmatched. Germline V gene data show CDR1 as NSQYPW and CDR2 as LRSPGD (reference sequence). This CDR3 has 16 amino acids.

This clone has only a few counts. All gene names here are mouse names. The sample carries other DNA sequences with the same CDR3. The CDR3 sequence: CASSISGGDEQYF. The DNA read from the CDR3 is TGTGCCAGCAGTATTTCTGGGGGAGAT. V and J are TRBV19 and TRBJ2-7; 7 nucleotides align to TRBD2. Read sequence stops 4 residues before the CDR3 end, and the germline J gene provides the missing end. The CDR3 loop spans 13 amino acids. Looked up from germline, CDR1 is FNHDT and CDR2 is SITEND (reference sequence).

Comment on this clone: Genes here carry mouse names. The read is 4 residues too short to cover the CDR3 end, so that end is filled in from the germline J gene. This chain joins TRBV1 and TRBJ2-5; 9 positions match TRBD1. Trimming at V came to 3 bases and at J to 3 bases, leaving 4 bases not matched to a gene. The CDR3 extends over 15 amino acids. Germline V lookup: CDR1 NSQYPW, CDR2 LRSPGD (reference sequence). The CDR3 sequence: CTCSASTGGQDTQYF. Partial CDR3 DNA: TGCACCTGCAGTGCGTCGACAGGGGGACAAGAC.

This clone occurred a few times. A mismatch at residue 12 separates the TCRdb protein from the translated DNA, so the protein presented here was translated from the DNA. Gene names and germline refer to mouse. The DNA ends 3 residues before the CDR3 does, and the rest of the CDR3 is filled in from the germline J gene. The rearrangement uses TRBV13-3 and TRBJ1-6, with 9 positions matching TRBD1. TRBJ1-6 is an open reading frame, and its role is uncertain. The J segment lost 9 bases and the V segment lost 0 bases, leaving 4 bases of the junction unmatched. The germline V gene has CDR1 NNHDY and CDR2 SYVADS. The CDR3 is made up of 15 amino acids. CDR3 protein: CASSDGPDRGSPLYF. The CDR3 DNA, read in part, is TGTGCCAGCAGTGATGGCCCGGACAGGGGTTCGCCC.